One and the same sample provided the 4 T cell receptor beta chains below, sequenced in a study of brain metastases from non-small cell lung cancer. The protocol was immunoSEQ multiplex PCR, while the TCRdb copy is restricted to in-frame clones and leaves out a portion. Of more than 14,000 clones listed, over 80% were seen once; the top ten hold around 7.7%. Sequencing used primary lung tumor tissue. All receptors come from a donor over 35 with non-small cell lung cancer.

Turning to this clone: Other DNA sequences from this sample encode an identical CDR3 as well. This chain joins TRBV5-5 and TRBJ1-4, with D hard to call. V lost 1 base, J lost 0 bases, and 13 bases lay in between. The length of the CDR3 is 17 residues. Germline V gene sequence: CDR1 SGHKS, CDR2 YYEKEE (reference sequence). CDR3 sequence (DNA): TGTGCCAGCAGCTTGATCGCGACACTCGCAACTAATGAAAAACTGTTTTTT. As protein: CASSLIATLATNEKLFF.

V and J are TRBV9 and TRBJ1-2, with D maybe TRBD1 (5 bases). The CDR3 runs to 13 residues. CDR1 and CDR2 from the germline V gene are SGDLS and YYNGEE. V dropped 3 bases and J dropped 4 bases, with 10 bases sitting between them. Here the CDR3 DNA reads TGTGCCAGCAGCGCCGGGGGGATCTATGGCTACACCTTC. Protein sequence: CASSAGGIYGYTF.

This clone was seen only once. The rearrangement uses TRBV20-1 and TRBJ2-1; D gene unclear. Germline loops: CDR1 DFQATT, CDR2 SNEGSKA (reference sequence). This CDR3 spans 11 amino acids. V dropped 3 bases and J dropped 12 bases, with 12 bases sitting between them. CDR3 bases: TGCAGTGCTAGTCTCTTAACGGGGCAGTTCTTC. Translating it yields CSASLLTGQFF.

The V and J genes are TRBV7-2 and TRBJ2-3; 9 bases align to TRBD2. Germline trimming cut 2 bases from V and 8 bases from J; bases unmatched to any gene: 11. CDR3 size: 16 residues. Germline V CDR1 and CDR2: SGHTA, FQGNSA. For the CDR3, the DNA is TGTGCCAGCAGCTTATCTAGCGGGGTTGGATTTGGTACGCAGTATTTT. Amino acid sequence: CASSLSSGVGFGTQYF.